Shown below are 17 T cell receptor beta chains from a single sample sequenced in a study of blood T cell repertoires in COVID-19 (TCRdb year 2020). Receptor libraries were prepared by the immunoSEQ multiplex PCR assay. TCRdb limited this immuneACCESS table to in-frame rearrangements with V and J called. A share of clones is missing; checked studies link under half to unresolved V genes, and the rest is unexplained. The sample table records roughly 110,000 clones; 90% to 95% of these occur just once. Jointly, the top ten make up over 1% of the sample. Sequenced material: peripheral blood. The receptors come from a woman in her 30s with acute or convalescent COVID-19.

This clone was counted once. This chain joins TRBV28 and TRBJ2-2, with D unresolved. The CDR3 has 15 amino acids. Germline-derived CDR1 and CDR2 are MDHEN and SYDVKM. V was shortened by 6 bases and J by 4 bases, with 15 bases between the two germline ends. For the CDR3, the DNA is TGTGCCAGCAGCAAACCGAGGATTGGCACCGGGGAGCTGTTTTTT. This gives the protein CASSKPRIGTGELFF.

The gene calls are TRBV5-6 and TRBJ1-1; TRBD1 agrees at 7 bases. The CDR3 spans 13 residues. Trimming cost V 1 base and J 9 bases; bases outside gene matches: 6. Germline CDR1 is SGHDT and CDR2 is YYEEEE. This CDR3 reads CASSLFPDRQAFF. The CDR3 bases are TGTGCCAGCAGCTTGTTCCCGGACAGGCAAGCTTTCTTT.

This clone is a singleton in its sample. The chain couples TRBV28 to TRBJ1-4; 9 nucleotides match TRBD1. This CDR3 is 17 amino acids long. Germline V gene data show CDR1 as MDHEN and CDR2 as SYDVKM. V trimming: 3 bases; J trimming: 4 bases; junction bases outside the gene matches: 9. The CDR3 spells CASSFLRDREDNEKLFF. For the CDR3, the DNA is TGTGCCAGCAGTTTCCTCCGGGACAGGGAGGATAATGAAAAACTGTTTTTT.

The chain uses TRBV6-5 and TRBJ2-5; 7 nucleotides line up with TRBD1. The ends lost 5 bases at V and 2 bases at J; junction bases unmatched: 8. The CDR3 runs to 15 residues. From germline, CDR1 is MNHEY and CDR2 SVGAGI. The CDR3 is CASSLNRGWQETQYF. CDR3 coding DNA: TGTGCCAGCAGTCTTAACAGGGGTTGGCAAGAGACCCAGTACTTC.

The chain carries TRBV27 and TRBJ1-1; perhaps TRBD1 as D (6 bases). This CDR3 has 13 amino acids. Germline CDR1 MNHEY, CDR2 SMNVEV (reference sequence). V was cut by 3 bases and J by 4 bases, with 9 bases left in between. CDR3 loop: CASSFGQSTEAFF. The CDR3, as DNA: TGTGCCAGCAGTTTCGGACAGTCCACTGAAGCTTTCTTT.

The V and J genes are TRBV6-2 or TRBV6-3 and TRBJ1-4; D might be TRBD1 (5 bases). Germline V gene lookup returns CDR1 MNHEY and CDR2 SVGEGT. The CDR3 is 16 residues long. Trimming took 0 bases from V and 5 from J, leaving 13 bases between them. The CDR3 loop is CASSYSRGRTNEKLFF. CDR3 coding DNA: TGTGCCAGCAGTTACTCAAGAGGACGGACAAATGAAAAACTGTTTTTT.

V and J are TRBV2 and TRBJ2-1; 8 bases are shared with TRBD1. Germline loops: CDR1 SNHLY, CDR2 FYNNEI. V lost 4 bases to trimming and J lost 3 bases; unmatched junction nucleotides: 5. The CDR3 covers 15 residues. The CDR3 nucleotides are TGTGCCAGCAGTGTAGGACAGGGAATCTACAATGAGCAGTTCTTC. It codes for CASSVGQGIYNEQFF.

The V call is TRBV19, the J call TRBJ1-6; D might be TRBD1 (6 bases). Trimming pared 8 bases from V and 8 bases from J, leaving 10 bases between. Germline V gene sequence: CDR1 LNHDA, CDR2 SQIVND (reference sequence). The CDR3 has 12 residues. The CDR3 protein is CASQGGDSPLHF. CDR3 nucleotides: TGTGCCAGTCAAGGGGGGGATTCACCCCTCCACTTT.

The chain joins TRBV11-3 to TRBJ2-5; D unresolved. CDR3 size: 14 residues. Germline CDR1 reads SGHNT; CDR2 reads YENEEA. The ends were cut back, 4 bases at V and 1 base at J, with 10 bases in the middle. In nucleotides, the CDR3 is TGTGCCAGCAGCTCAGGCAGCATCCAAGAGACCCAGTACTTC. Its protein is CASSSGSIQETQYF. Variable domain in full (rest from reference TRBV11-3 and TRBJ2-5): EAGVVQSPRYKIIEKKQPVAFWCNPISGHNTLYWYLQNLGQGPELLIRYENEEAVDDSQLPKDRFSAERLKGVDSTLKIQPAELGDSAVYLCASSSGSIQETQYFGPGTRLLVL.

The rearrangement links TRBV15 to TRBJ1-2; D unclear. Germline V lookup: CDR1 LNHNV, CDR2 YYDKDF (reference sequence). The CDR3 has 15 amino acids. Trimming removed 0 bases at V and 3 bases at J, with 11 bases between. For the CDR3, the DNA is TGTGCCACCAGCAGAGATCCCACTATCGACTATGGCTACACCTTC. The encoded protein is CATSRDPTIDYGYTF.

The genes are TRBV6-5 and TRBJ2-2; possible D gene TRBD2, 7 bases. CDR1 and CDR2 (germline): MNHEY, SVGAGI. The CDR3 consists of 16 residues. The V and J ends lost 0 bases and 5 bases respectively, with 13 bases between them. This CDR3 reads CASSYSPGEGTGELFF. The CDR3 DNA follows: TGTGCCAGCAGTTACTCCCCAGGGGAGGGGACCGGGGAGCTGTTTTTT.

The rearrangement uses TRBV7-6 and TRBJ2-7; 12 nucleotides match TRBD1. This CDR3 is built from 15 residues. J gave up 6 bases and V 5 bases, and 8 bases lay outside the gene matches. Germline V lookup: CDR1 SGHVS, CDR2 FNYEAQ. DNA for the CDR3: TGTGCCAGCAGCGTCTCCGGGACAGGGGGCTCCGAGCAGTACTTC. Amino acids: CASSVSGTGGSEQYF.

This chain connects TRBV11-3 to TRBJ2-7; perhaps TRBD2 as D (7 bases). The V and J ends lost 0 bases and 4 bases respectively, with 10 bases between them. The germline gives CDR1 SGHNT, CDR2 YENEEA. This CDR3 spans 14 amino acids. The CDR3 here is CASSLEGGPYEQYF. CDR3 DNA: TGTGCCAGCAGCTTAGAGGGGGGGCCATACGAGCAGTACTTC.

This clone was seen a single time. The chain joins TRBV27 to TRBJ1-4; 10 bases line up with TRBD1. The CDR3 has 15 residues. From germline, CDR1 is MNHEY and CDR2 SMNVEV (reference sequence). V shed 6 bases, J shed 8 bases, and the junction held 9 bases outside the gene matches. The CDR3 reads CASSHRQGAREKLFF. CDR3 DNA sequence: TGTGCCAGCAGCCACCGACAGGGGGCGCGAGAAAAACTGTTTTTT.

CDR3 nucleotides: TGTGCCAGCAGCCACATGACAGAAACAGTTTATAACTATGGCTACACCTTC. Its protein product is CASSHMTETVYNYGYTF. The chain uses TRBV3-1 (or the pseudogene TRBV3-2) and TRBJ1-2; TRBD1 might be the D (5 bases). The CDR3 extends over 17 amino acids. Germline values: CDR1 LGHDT, CDR2 YNNKEL (reference sequence). The V and J ends lost 3 bases and 1 base respectively, with 18 bases between them.

Comments on this clone: One end of the junction varies from germline; a read error may be responsible. The rearrangement uses TRBV7-7 and TRBJ2-6, with D maybe TRBD1 (5 bases). The CDR3 totals 16 residues. CDR1 is SSHAT and CDR2 is FNYEAQ in the germline V gene (reference sequence). In nucleotides, the CDR3 is TGTGCTAGCAGCAACGGCAGGGCCTCTGGGGCCAACGTCCTGACTTTC. Translating gives CASSNGRASGANVLTF.

This chain links TRBV29-1 with TRBJ2-7, with D possibly TRBD1 on 6 matching bases. Per the germline V gene, CDR1 is SQVTM and CDR2 is ANQGSEA. V was pared by 6 bases and J by 5 bases, with 17 bases between. The CDR3 has 13 residues. The DNA for the CDR3 is TGCAGCGTCAGGGGCCCCACATTCGACGAGCAGTACTTC. It codes for CSVRGPTFDEQYF.